Listed here are 26 T cell receptor beta chains from one sample, sequenced in a study of CXCR3-negative and CXCR3-positive naive CD8 T cells (dated by TCRdb to 2018 to 2020). Sequencing relied on a NextSeq 550. The Human TCR Profiling Kit (MiLaboratory) was used to prepare UMI-labeled 5' RACE TRB cDNA libraries. TCRdb reprocessed the reads and lists each CDR3 protein sequence as a single entry, with no DNA. The table for this sample lists about 130,000 distinct CDR3 sequences. About 0.3% of the sample is held by the ten biggest clonotypes. The sequenced sample was naive CXCR3- CD8+ T cells from blood. The sample's cell subset or site label, in plain terms: CD45RO-CCR7+CD27+CD95- naive CD8+ T cells lacking CXCR3 (TNR3-). These receptors were obtained from a human donor in good health. Some clones in this sample may be carry-over from other donors' samples.

The V gene is TRBV9, the J gene TRBJ2-2; without DNA, the TCRdb call of TRBD2 cannot be checked. The CDR3 has 16 residues. Germline assignment: CDR1 SGDLS and CDR2 YYNGEE. The CDR3 sequence: CASSDTAFSGTGELFF.

The genes are TRBV4-3 and TRBJ1-2; TCRdb indicates TRBD1, and absent DNA this call remains unverified. Germline CDR1 and CDR2: LGHNA and YSLEER. CDR3 length equals 16 residues. The CDR3 protein is CASSQDWVGDNYGYTF.

J is TRBJ1-1 and V is TRBV20-1. Germline V lookup: CDR1 DFQATT, CDR2 SNEGSKA (reference sequence). The CDR3 extends over 13 amino acids. CDR3 residues: CSASDSMVPEAFF.

The J gene is TRBJ2-1, the V gene TRBV29-1; TCRdb picks TRBD1, but there is no DNA to check that call. The CDR3 spans 14 residues. CDR1 and CDR2 from the germline V gene are SQVTM and ANQGSEA. CDR3 sequence reads: CSDDGQDLPNEQFF.

The chain carries TRBV9 and TRBJ2-7. The CDR3 loop spans 13 amino acids. CDR1 is SGDLS and CDR2 is YYNGEE in the germline V gene. CDR3 residues: CASSMGTAYEQYF.

This rearrangement joins TRBV6-6 to TRBJ1-1; TCRdb names TRBD1, which stays unverified in the absence of DNA. The germline V gene encodes CDR1 MNHNY and CDR2 SVGAGI (reference sequence). This CDR3 is built from 14 residues. The CDR3 region is CVTSEGRGNTEAFF.

The chain is built from TRBV10-2 and TRBJ2-7; TCRdb lists TRBD2, though no DNA is available to test this call. Per germline, CDR1 WSHSY and CDR2 SAAADI. This CDR3 is built from 16 residues. The CDR3 loop is CAISESDGPEVYEQYF.

The chain is built from TRBV9 and TRBJ2-2; the D call of TRBD2 rests on TCRdb alone, since no DNA is present to check it. Looked up from germline, CDR1 is SGDLS and CDR2 is YYNGEE. CDR3 length equals 15 residues. This CDR3 is CASSVGTTNTGELFF.

This chain connects TRBV28 to TRBJ2-2; TCRdb lists TRBD1, though no DNA is available to test this call. The CDR3 is 19 residues long. The germline V gene has CDR1 MDHEN and CDR2 SYDVKM. The CDR3 is CASSWERPRDARGTGELFF. The whole variable domain, filled in from reference TRBV28 and TRBJ2-2, reads DVKVTQSSRYLVKRTGEKVFLECVQDMDHENMFWYRQDPGLGLRLIYFSYDVKMKEKGDIPEGYSVSREKKERFSLILESASTNQTSMYLCASSWERPRDARGTGELFFGEGSRLTVL.

The chain employs TRBV12-3 or TRBV12-4 and TRBJ2-1; the D call of TRBD2 rests on TCRdb alone, since no DNA is present to check it. This CDR3 is built from 12 residues. The CDR3 spells CASSRTSTEQFF.

This chain uses TRBV28 with TRBJ2-1. Germline-derived CDR1 and CDR2 are MDHEN and SYDVKM. CDR3 length: 13 amino acids. The CDR3 reads CASSLRRVDEQFF.

V gene TRBV5-1 combines with J gene TRBJ2-4; lacking DNA, the TRBD1 call made by TCRdb goes unchecked. The CDR3 sequence is 15 residues long. CDR1 is SGHRS, CDR2 YFSETQ, per germline. This CDR3 is CASHTGEIAKNIQYF.

This chain links TRBV6-2 or TRBV6-3 with TRBJ2-1. The CDR3 is made up of 17 amino acids. The V gene's germline CDR1 is MNHEY and CDR2 SVGEGT. CDR3 region: CASSYIVDSGGDNEQFF.

V gene TRBV28 combines with J gene TRBJ2-1; no DNA is available, so the TRBD2 call from TCRdb remains unchecked. CDR3 length: 15 amino acids. The germline V gene has CDR1 MDHEN and CDR2 SYDVKM. CDR3: CASTSEAGGYNEQFF.

CDR3 loop: CASSYQGDQPQHF. This chain connects TRBV6-2 or TRBV6-3 to TRBJ1-5. Germline CDR1 is MNHEY and CDR2 is SVGEGT. The CDR3 has 13 residues.

The chain has TRBV4-2 and TRBJ2-7; TCRdb gives TRBD1 as the D gene, but with no DNA this cannot be confirmed. Germline lookup yields CDR1 LGHNA and CDR2 YNFKEQ. The CDR3 is 16 residues long. CDR3 region: CASSQDTRGSSYEQYF.

This CDR3 reads CSVEELYNEQFF. The chain has TRBV29-1 and TRBJ2-1. This CDR3 contains 12 residues. Per germline, CDR1 SQVTM and CDR2 ANQGSEA.

This chain links TRBV4-1 with TRBJ2-6. The CDR3 runs to 15 residues. Germline CDR1 reads MGHRA; CDR2 reads YSYEKL. The chain's CDR3 is CASRRIGSGANVLTF.

J is TRBJ2-5 and V is TRBV29-1; there is no DNA to check the TCRdb D call of TRBD1. This CDR3 spans 15 amino acids. Germline values: CDR1 SQVTM, CDR2 ANQGSEA. This chain's CDR3 is CSVVLGQDNQETQYF.

The gene calls are TRBV19 and TRBJ1-5; TCRdb selects TRBD1, and the lack of DNA leaves this call unchecked. Per the germline V gene, CDR1 is LNHDA and CDR2 is SQIVND (reference sequence). The CDR3 spans 16 residues. The chain's CDR3 is CASSIVPGGGNQPQHF.

The chain uses TRBV7-6 and TRBJ2-2; TCRdb indicates TRBD1, and absent DNA this call remains unverified. The CDR3 contains 15 residues. The germline V gene encodes CDR1 SGHVS and CDR2 FNYEAQ. The chain's CDR3 is CASGGADKHTGELFF. Based on the CDR3 plus reference TRBV7-6 and TRBJ2-2, the full variable domain is GAGVSQSPRYKVTKRGQDVALRCDPISGHVSLYWYRQALGQGPEFLTYFNYEAQQDKSGLPNDRFSAERPEGSISTLTIQRTEQRDSAMYRCASGGADKHTGELFFGEGSRLTVL.

This rearrangement joins TRBV29-1 to TRBJ2-1; TCRdb reports TRBD1, a call that lacks DNA to check it against. The CDR3 is made up of 13 amino acids. Germline V gives CDR1 SQVTM, CDR2 ANQGSEA. CDR3 residues: CSVPRGNSNEQFF.

J is TRBJ2-5 and V is TRBV5-1; there is no DNA to check the TCRdb D call of TRBD1. Per germline, CDR1 SGHRS and CDR2 YFSETQ. The CDR3 spans 15 residues. The CDR3 spells CASSLEGTTHETQYF.

The V and J genes are TRBV7-9 and TRBJ2-7; TCRdb calls TRBD2, which cannot be checked without DNA. From germline, CDR1 is SEHNR and CDR2 FQNEAQ (reference sequence). The CDR3 covers 15 residues. The CDR3 sequence: CASNSGLASLREQYF.

The V gene is TRBV28, the J gene TRBJ2-7; TCRdb picks TRBD1, but there is no DNA to check that call. Germline lookup yields CDR1 MDHEN and CDR2 SYDVKM. This CDR3 is built from 14 residues. The CDR3 loop is CASSPLRTFYEQYF.

The chain is built from TRBV7-9 and TRBJ1-1; TCRdb reports TRBD1, a call that lacks DNA to check it against. There are 13 residues in the CDR3. The germline gives CDR1 SEHNR, CDR2 FQNEAQ (reference sequence). The CDR3 reads CASRPDRGTEAFF.